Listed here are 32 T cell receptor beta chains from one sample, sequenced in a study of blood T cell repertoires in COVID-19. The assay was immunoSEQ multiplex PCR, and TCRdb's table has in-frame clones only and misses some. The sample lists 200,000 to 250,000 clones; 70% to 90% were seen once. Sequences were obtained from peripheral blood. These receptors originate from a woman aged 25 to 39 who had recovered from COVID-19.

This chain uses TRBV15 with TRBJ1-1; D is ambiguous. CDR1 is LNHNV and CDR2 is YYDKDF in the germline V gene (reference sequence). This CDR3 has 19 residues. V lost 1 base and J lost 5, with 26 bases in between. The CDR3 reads CATSRAYPTGPLSGTEAFF. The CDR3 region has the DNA TGTGCCACCAGCAGAGCCTATCCGACCGGGCCCCTGAGCGGGACTGAAGCTTTCTTT.

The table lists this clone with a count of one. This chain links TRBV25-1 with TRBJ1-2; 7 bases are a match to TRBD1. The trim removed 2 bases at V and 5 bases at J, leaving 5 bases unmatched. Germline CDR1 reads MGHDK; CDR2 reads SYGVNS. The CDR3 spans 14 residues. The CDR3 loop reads CASSEPGQLYGYTF. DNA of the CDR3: TGTGCCAGCAGTGAACCGGGACAGCTATATGGCTACACCTTC.

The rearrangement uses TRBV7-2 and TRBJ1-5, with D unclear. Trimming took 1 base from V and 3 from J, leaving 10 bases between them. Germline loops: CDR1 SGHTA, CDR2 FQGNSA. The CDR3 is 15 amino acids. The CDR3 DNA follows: TGTGCCAGCAGCTTAGGGGCGGACTTCAATCAGCCCCAGCATTTT. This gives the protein CASSLGADFNQPQHF.

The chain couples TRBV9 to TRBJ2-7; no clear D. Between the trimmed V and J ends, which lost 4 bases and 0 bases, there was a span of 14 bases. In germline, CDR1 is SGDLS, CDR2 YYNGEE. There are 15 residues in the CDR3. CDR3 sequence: CASSPTALLSYEQYF. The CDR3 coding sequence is TGTGCCAGCAGCCCCACAGCTCTACTCTCCTACGAGCAGTACTTC.

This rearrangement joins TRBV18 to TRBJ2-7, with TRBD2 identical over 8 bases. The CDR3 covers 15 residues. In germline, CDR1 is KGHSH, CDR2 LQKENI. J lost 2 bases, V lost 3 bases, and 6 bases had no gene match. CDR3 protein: CASSPKPGGTYEQYF. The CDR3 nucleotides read TGTGCCAGCTCACCGAAGCCGGGGGGGACCTACGAGCAGTACTTC. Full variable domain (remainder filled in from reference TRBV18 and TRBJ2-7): NAGVMQNPRHLVRRRGQEARLRCSPMKGHSHVYWYRQLPEEGLKFMVYLQKENIIDESGMPKERFSAEFPKEGPSILRIQQVVRGDSAAYFCASSPKPGGTYEQYFGPGTRLTVT.

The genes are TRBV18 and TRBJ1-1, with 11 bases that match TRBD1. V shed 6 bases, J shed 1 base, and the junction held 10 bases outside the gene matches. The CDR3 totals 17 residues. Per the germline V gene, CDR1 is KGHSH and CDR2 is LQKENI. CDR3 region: CASSHTGTGGTNTEAFF. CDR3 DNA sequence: TGTGCCAGCTCCCACACCGGGACAGGGGGTACGAACACTGAAGCTTTCTTT.

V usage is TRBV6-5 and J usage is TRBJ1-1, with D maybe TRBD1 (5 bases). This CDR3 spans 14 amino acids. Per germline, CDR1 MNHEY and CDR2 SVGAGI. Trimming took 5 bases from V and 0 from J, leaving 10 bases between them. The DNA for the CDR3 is TGTGCCAGCAGTCAACGACAGCTGAACACTGAAGCTTTCTTT. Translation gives CASSQRQLNTEAFF.

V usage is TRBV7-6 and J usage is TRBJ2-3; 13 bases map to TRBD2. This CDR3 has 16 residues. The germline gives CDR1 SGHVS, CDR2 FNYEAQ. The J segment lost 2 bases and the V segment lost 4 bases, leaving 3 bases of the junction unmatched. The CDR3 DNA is TGTGCCAGCAGCTCCGGACTAGCGGGAGCCACAGATACGCAGTATTTT. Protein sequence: CASSSGLAGATDTQYF. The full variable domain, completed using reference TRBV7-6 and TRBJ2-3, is GAGVSQSPRYKVTKRGQDVALRCDPISGHVSLYWYRQALGQGPEFLTYFNYEAQQDKSGLPNDRFSAERPEGSISTLTIQRTEQRDSAMYRCASSSGLAGATDTQYFGPGTRLTVL.

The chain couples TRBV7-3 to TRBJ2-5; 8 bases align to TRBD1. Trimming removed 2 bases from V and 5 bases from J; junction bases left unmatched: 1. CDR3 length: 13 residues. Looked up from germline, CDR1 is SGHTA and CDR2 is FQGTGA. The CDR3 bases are TGTGCCAGCAGCTTATACAGGGGGGAGACCCAGTACTTC. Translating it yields CASSLYRGETQYF.

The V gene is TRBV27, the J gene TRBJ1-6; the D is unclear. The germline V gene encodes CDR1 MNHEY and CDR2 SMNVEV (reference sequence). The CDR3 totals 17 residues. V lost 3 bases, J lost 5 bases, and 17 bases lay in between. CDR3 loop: CASSLQQQSPDNSPLHF. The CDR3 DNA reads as TGTGCCAGCAGTTTGCAACAGCAAAGCCCCGATAATTCACCCCTCCACTTT.

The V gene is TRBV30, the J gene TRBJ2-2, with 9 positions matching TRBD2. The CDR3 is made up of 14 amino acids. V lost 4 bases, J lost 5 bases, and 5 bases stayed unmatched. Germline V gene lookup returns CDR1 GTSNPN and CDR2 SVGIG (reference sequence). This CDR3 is CAWKRGEETGELFF. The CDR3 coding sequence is TGTGCCTGGAAGCGGGGGGAAGAAACCGGGGAGCTGTTTTTT.

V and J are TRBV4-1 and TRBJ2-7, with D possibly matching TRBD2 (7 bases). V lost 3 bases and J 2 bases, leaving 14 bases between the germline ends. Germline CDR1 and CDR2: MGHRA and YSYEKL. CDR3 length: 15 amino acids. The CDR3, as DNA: TGCGCCAGCAGCCACTTAAGGGGGGGGGCCTACGAGCAGTACTTC. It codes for CASSHLRGGAYEQYF.

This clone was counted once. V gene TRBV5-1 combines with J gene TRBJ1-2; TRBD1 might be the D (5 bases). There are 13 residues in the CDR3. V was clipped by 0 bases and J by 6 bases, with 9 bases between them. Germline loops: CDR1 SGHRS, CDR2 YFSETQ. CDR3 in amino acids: CASSLAGGDGYTF. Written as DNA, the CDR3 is TGCGCCAGCAGCTTGGCCGGGGGGGATGGCTACACCTTC.

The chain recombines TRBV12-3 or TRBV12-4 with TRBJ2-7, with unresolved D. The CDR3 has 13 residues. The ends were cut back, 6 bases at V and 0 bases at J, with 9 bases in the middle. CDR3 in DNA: TGTGCCAGCAGGGGCCCTTACTCCTACGAGCAGTACTTC. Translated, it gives CASRGPYSYEQYF.

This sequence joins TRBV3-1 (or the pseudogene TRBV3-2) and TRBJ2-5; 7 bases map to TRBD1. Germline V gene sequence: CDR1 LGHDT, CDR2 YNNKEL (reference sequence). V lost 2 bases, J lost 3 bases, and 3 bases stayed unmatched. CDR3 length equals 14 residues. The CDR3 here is CASSQRGREETQYF. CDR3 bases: TGTGCCAGCAGCCAAAGGGGGCGGGAAGAGACCCAGTACTTC.

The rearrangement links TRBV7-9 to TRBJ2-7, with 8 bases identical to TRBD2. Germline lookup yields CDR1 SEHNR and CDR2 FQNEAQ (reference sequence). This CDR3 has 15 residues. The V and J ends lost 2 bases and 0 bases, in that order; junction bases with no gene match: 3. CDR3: CASSLISGVSYEQYF. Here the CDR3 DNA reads TGTGCCAGCAGCTTAATTAGCGGGGTCTCCTACGAGCAGTACTTC.

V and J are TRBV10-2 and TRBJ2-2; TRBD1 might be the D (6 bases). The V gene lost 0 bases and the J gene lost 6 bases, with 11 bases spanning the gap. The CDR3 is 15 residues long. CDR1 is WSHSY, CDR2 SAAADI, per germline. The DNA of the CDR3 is TGCGCCAGCAGTGAGTCGACAGGTTGGTCCGGGGAGCTGTTTTTT. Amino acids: CASSESTGWSGELFF.

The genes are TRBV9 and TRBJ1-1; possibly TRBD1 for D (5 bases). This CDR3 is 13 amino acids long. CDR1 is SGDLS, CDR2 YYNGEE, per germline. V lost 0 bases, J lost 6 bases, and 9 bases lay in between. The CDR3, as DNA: TGTGCCAGCAGCGTAGGGCAGGGCGCTGAAGCTTTCTTT. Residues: CASSVGQGAEAFF.

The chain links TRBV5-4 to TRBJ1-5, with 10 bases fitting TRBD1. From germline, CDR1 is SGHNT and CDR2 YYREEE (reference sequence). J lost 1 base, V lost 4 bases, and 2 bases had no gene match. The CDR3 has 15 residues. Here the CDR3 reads CASSPGQGSNQPQHF. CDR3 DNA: TGTGCCAGCAGCCCGGGACAGGGGAGCAATCAGCCCCAGCATTTT.

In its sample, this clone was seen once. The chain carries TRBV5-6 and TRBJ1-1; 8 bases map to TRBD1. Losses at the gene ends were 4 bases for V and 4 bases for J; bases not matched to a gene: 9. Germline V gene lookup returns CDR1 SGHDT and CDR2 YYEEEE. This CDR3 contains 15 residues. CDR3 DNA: TGTGCCAGCAGCCAATTGACAGGGGCGGGCACTGAAGCTTTCTTT. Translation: CASSQLTGAGTEAFF.

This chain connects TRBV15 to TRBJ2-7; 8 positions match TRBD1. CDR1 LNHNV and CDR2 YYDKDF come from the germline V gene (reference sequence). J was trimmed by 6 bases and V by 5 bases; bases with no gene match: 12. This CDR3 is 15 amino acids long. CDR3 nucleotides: TGTGCCACCAGCTCGGACAGGGAGTTCCCCCTCGAGCAGTACTTC. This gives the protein CATSSDREFPLEQYF.

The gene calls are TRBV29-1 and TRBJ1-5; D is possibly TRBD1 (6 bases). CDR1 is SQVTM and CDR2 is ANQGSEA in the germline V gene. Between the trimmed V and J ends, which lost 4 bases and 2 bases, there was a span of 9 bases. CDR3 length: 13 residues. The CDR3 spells CSVARTGNQPQHF. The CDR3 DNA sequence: TGCAGCGTTGCAAGGACAGGCAATCAGCCCCAGCATTTT.

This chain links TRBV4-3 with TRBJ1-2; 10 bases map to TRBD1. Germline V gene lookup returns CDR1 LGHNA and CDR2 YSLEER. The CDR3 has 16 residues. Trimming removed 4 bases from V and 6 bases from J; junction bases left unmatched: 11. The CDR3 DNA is TGCGCCAGCAGCCGACGCACAGGGGACAGGGGAGATGGCTACACCTTC. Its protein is CASSRRTGDRGDGYTF.

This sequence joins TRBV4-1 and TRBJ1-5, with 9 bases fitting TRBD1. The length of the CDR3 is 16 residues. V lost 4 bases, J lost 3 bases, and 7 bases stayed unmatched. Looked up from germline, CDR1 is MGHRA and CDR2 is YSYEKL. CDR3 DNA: TGCGCCAGCAGCCGAACCGGGACAGGGTCCAATCAGCCCCAGCATTTT. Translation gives CASSRTGTGSNQPQHF.

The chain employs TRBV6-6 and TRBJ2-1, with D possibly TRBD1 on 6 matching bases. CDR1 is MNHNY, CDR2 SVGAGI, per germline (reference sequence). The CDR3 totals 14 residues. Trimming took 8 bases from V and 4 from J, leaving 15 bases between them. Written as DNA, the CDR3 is TGTGCCAGCTTGGGGGCCGGACGGTACAATGAGCAGTTCTTC. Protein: CASLGAGRYNEQFF.

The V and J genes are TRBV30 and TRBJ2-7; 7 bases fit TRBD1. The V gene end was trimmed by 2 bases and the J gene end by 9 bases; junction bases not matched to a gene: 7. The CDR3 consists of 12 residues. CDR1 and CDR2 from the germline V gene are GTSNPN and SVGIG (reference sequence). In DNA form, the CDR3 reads TGTGCCTGGAGTTCCCGGGACAGAGGGCAGTACTTC. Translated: CAWSSRDRGQYF.

Here the CDR3 reads CASSFPGSPNNGYTF. CDR3 nucleotide sequence: TGCGCCAGCAGCTTCCCGGGTTCCCCAAACAATGGCTACACCTTC. The chain joins TRBV5-1 to TRBJ1-2; D is unclear. Germline CDR1 is SGHRS and CDR2 is YFSETQ. CDR3 size: 15 residues. The V gene lost 2 bases and the J gene lost 6 bases, with 17 bases spanning the gap.

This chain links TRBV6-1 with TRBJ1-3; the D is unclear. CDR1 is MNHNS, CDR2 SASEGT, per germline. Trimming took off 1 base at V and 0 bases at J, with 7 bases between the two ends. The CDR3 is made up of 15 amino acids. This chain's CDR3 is CASSEDSHSGNTIYF. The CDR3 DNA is TGTGCCAGCAGTGAAGACTCCCACTCTGGAAACACCATATATTTT.

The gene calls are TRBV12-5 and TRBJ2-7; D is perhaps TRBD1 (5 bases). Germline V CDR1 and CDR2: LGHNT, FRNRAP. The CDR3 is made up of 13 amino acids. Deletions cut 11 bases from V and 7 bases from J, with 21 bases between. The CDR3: CASWGQTNGEQYF. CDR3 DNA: TGTGCTTCATGGGGCCAGACGAATGGGGAGCAGTACTTC. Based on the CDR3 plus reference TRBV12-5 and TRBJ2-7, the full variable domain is DARVTQTPRHKVTEMGQEVTMRCQPILGHNTVFWYRQTMMQGLELLAYFRNRAPLDDSGMPKDRFSAEMPDATLATLKIQPSEPRDSAVYFCASWGQTNGEQYFGPGTRLTVT.

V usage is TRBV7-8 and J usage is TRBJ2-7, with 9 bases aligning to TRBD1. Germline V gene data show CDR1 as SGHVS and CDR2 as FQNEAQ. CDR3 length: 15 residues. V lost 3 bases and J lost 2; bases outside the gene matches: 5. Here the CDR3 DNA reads TGTGCCAGCAGCTTTTTTGACAGGGGGGCCTACGAGCAGTACTTC. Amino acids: CASSFFDRGAYEQYF.

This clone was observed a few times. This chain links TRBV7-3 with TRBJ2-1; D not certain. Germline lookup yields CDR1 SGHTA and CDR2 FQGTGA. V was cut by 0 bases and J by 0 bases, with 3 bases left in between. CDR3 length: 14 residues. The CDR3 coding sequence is TGTGCCAGCAGCTTAACCGTCTCCTACAATGAGCAGTTCTTC. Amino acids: CASSLTVSYNEQFF.

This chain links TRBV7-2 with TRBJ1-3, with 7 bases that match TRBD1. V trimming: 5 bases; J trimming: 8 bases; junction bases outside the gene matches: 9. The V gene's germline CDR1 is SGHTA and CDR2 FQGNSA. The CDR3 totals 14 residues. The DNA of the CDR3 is TGTGCCAGCAGCCTTACAGGGGTTACGGACACCATATATTTT. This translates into CASSLTGVTDTIYF.